This TCR beta chain is drawn from a study of T cells after yellow fever vaccination (dated by TCRdb to between 2019 and 2020). Context from the whole study: Libraries from fractions with low cell numbers were prepared with the SMART-Seq v4 Ultra Low Input RNA kit. Two healthy male donors, one aged 18 to 30 and one aged 30 to 40 years, made up the cohort. Blood samples were taken at several timepoints before and after primary and secondary immunization, and bulk PBMC replicates and cell subsets were isolated. To track T-cell clones before and after primary and booster YFV17D yellow fever vaccination, bulk TCR alpha and beta repertoires were sequenced longitudinally. The full study reports these points: The secondary T-cell response was found to be weaker but faster than the primary response, with a peak reached on day 5 rather than on day 15. After the booster, most of the clones that had expanded following primary vaccination were detected again (just under 97% of CD4 and 88% of CD8), which suggests that memory was broadly maintained. FACS-sorted repertoires could contain abundant contaminating clonotypes from the bulk population, so computational filtering was required. Because only two donors were included in the study, the extent to which the findings can be generalized is limited. A small share of clonotypes occurred in both CD4 and CD8 compartments, likely arising from convergent recombination.

This clonotype was seen only a few times. Its specific antigen is unknown. Nothing much larger sits one base from this clone, and base qualities are not available. Trimming removed 4 bases from V and 0 bases from J, leaving 16 bases between the germline ends. Inclusive of the bounding cysteine and phenylalanine, the CDR3 is 18 residues long. Of the read, only the CDR3 DNA is kept; its 54 bases are in frame from base 1. CDR1 and CDR2, per the germline V gene, are LGHNA and YNFKEQ. The treatment or condition label here, explained by the study, means: live attenuated yellow fever vaccine strain. Two biological replicates of bulk PBMCs were collected at each blood-draw timepoint. A standard Ficoll-Paque protocol was used to isolate PBMCs from peripheral blood. TriZol was used to extract RNA from bulk PBMCs, CD4 and CD8 fractions, and dextramer-positive and dextramer-negative fractions. The sequencer was an Illumina NovaSeq 6000. TCR cDNA was synthesized by 5'RACE template switching, through which a universal primer site and unique molecular identifiers were introduced. cDNA synthesis was primed from both the TCR alpha and TCR beta constant segments. Library amplification used two PCR steps, and the second PCR step added sample barcodes and sequencing adapters. Sequencing of the libraries was done on either Illumina HiSeq 2500 (2x100 bp) or NovaSeq (2x150 bp). The source study handled its data this way. Demultiplexing of reads and collapsing into UMI consensus sequences were performed with MIGEC, and V(D)J alignment was carried out with MiXCR. Vaccine-responding clonotypes were identified with edgeR using replicate PBMC samples, with FDR below 0.01 and a log2 fold change above 5 up to day 15 being required. Each bulk clonotype was labeled CD4 or CD8 based on which sequenced repertoire, CD4 or CD8, contained the clonotype at higher abundance. Using fastp at Q25 and MiXCR, TCRdb reprocessed the public reads and kept productive beta chains. Entries are consolidated by CDR3 protein sequence, retaining the most common genes and DNA. The V and J calls here are based on TCRdb, not the publication. The sample table holds around 300,000 distinct CDR3 sequences, of which 3.5% to 4.5% were seen once. The top ten constitute just under 20% of the sample.

The sequenced sample was PBMCs, obtained 15 days after the yellow fever booster vaccination. This TCR came from a man aged 18 to 30 who received the YFV17D yellow fever vaccine. The sequence links TRBV4-2 to TRBJ2-6; TRBD1 might be the D gene, on 7 matching bases. CDR3 loop: CASSPAGGRGSGANVLTF. Read as DNA, the sequence is TGTGCCAGCAGCCCAGCAGGGGGGCGTGGCTCTGGGGCCAACGTCCTGACTTTC.